The 8 T cell receptor beta chains below all came from one sample that was sequenced in a study of cytomegalovirus exposure and HLA in healthy donors. The study ran its PCR with 60 Vbeta and 13 Jbeta primers. The method was immunoSEQ multiplex PCR; TCRdb's version includes in-frame clones alone and lacks a portion of them. The sample has about 86,000 clones; around 70% are singletons. Sequenced material: PBMCs. The receptors here all came from a woman in her 50s in good health and CMV-seropositive.

The rearrangement joins TRBV11-2 to TRBJ2-1; 10 bases align to TRBD2. The CDR3 has 15 residues. The V gene's germline CDR1 is SGHAT and CDR2 FQNNGV. J lost 4 bases, V lost 4 bases, and 4 bases had no gene match. In nucleotides, the CDR3 is TGTGCCAGCAGCTCTAGCGGGGGATTATACAATGAGCAGTTCTTC. This sequence encodes CASSSSGGLYNEQFF.

The sample holds a few counts of this clone. This chain uses TRBV11-2 with TRBJ2-7, with 9 bases lining up with TRBD2. Germline assignment: CDR1 SGHAT and CDR2 FQNNGV. With 5 bases clipped from V and 3 bases from J, the junction kept 17 bases outside the gene matches. The CDR3 is 18 residues long. CDR3 DNA: TGTGCCAGCAGCCCTCTAGGGCGACCTAGCGGGGCGCACTACGAGCAGTACTTC. Translation gives CASSPLGRPSGAHYEQYF.

Only a few counts were recorded for this clone. The J gene is TRBJ2-7, the V gene TRBV19, with D maybe TRBD1 (6 bases). V dropped 9 bases and J dropped 3 bases, with 9 bases sitting between them. CDR3 length equals 11 residues. From germline, CDR1 is LNHDA and CDR2 SQIVND (reference sequence). CDR3 amino acids: CASGTRYEQYF. The DNA of the CDR3 is TGTGCCAGCGGGACACGCTACGAGCAGTACTTC.

This clone was seen only a few times. CDR3 DNA sequence: TGCGCCAGCAGCGCGGGACGGAGTAAACAAGAGACCCAGTACTTC. It encodes CASSAGRSKQETQYF. The chain carries TRBV5-1 and TRBJ2-5; D may be TRBD2 (6 bases). Germline loops: CDR1 SGHRS, CDR2 YFSETQ. V lost 4 bases, J lost 2 bases, and 15 bases lay in between. The CDR3 is made up of 15 amino acids.

CDR3: CASSLGHNQPQHF. The CDR3, as DNA: TGTGCCAGCAGCCTGGGACACAATCAGCCCCAGCATTTT. J is TRBJ1-5 and V is TRBV5-5; perhaps TRBD1 as D (6 bases). The CDR3 is 13 amino acids. The germline CDR1 and CDR2 sequences are SGHKS and YYEKEE (reference sequence). The V and J ends lost 4 bases and 3 bases respectively, with 8 bases between them. The full variable domain, its missing parts supplied by reference TRBV5-5 and TRBJ1-5, is DAGVTQSPTHLIKTRGQQVTLRCSPISGHKSVSWYQQVLGQGPQFIFQYYEKEERGRGNFPDRFSARQFPNYSSELNVNALLLGDSALYLCASSLGHNQPQHFGDGTRLSIL.

The rearrangement links TRBV7-9 to TRBJ1-1; D not resolved. CDR1 is SEHNR and CDR2 is FQNEAQ in the germline V gene (reference sequence). V lost 6 bases to trimming and J lost 0 bases, with 14 bases between them. The CDR3 length is 15 residues. The CDR3 spells CASRERHSMNTEAFF. The CDR3 nucleotides are TGTGCCAGCAGAGAAAGGCACAGCATGAACACTGAAGCTTTCTTT.

This chain connects TRBV15 to TRBJ1-2; a weak D match, TRBD1 (6 bases). V gave up 4 bases and J gave up 5 bases, with 17 bases separating them. Germline-derived CDR1 and CDR2 are LNHNV and YYDKDF (reference sequence). The CDR3 is 15 residues long. CDR3 sequence reads: CATSTGGGREYGYTF. The DNA for the CDR3 is TGTGCCACCAGCACGGGAGGGGGGCGAGAGTATGGCTACACCTTC. The variable domain in full, with the rest retrieved from reference TRBV15 and TRBJ1-2, is DAMVIQNPRYQVTQFGKPVTLSCSQTLNHNVMYWYQQKSSQAPKLLFHYYDKDFNNEADTPDNFQSRRPNTSFCFLDIRSPGLGDTAMYLCATSTGGGREYGYTFGSGTRLTVV.

The gene calls are TRBV30 and TRBJ1-1; TRBD1 agrees at 7 bases. Losses at the gene ends were 5 bases for V and 1 base for J; bases not matched to a gene: 7. The germline V gene has CDR1 GTSNPN and CDR2 SVGIG (reference sequence). The CDR3 contains 14 residues. For the CDR3, the DNA is TGTGCCTGGCACAAGGGACAGCGGAACACTGAAGCTTTCTTT. Amino acids: CAWHKGQRNTEAFF.